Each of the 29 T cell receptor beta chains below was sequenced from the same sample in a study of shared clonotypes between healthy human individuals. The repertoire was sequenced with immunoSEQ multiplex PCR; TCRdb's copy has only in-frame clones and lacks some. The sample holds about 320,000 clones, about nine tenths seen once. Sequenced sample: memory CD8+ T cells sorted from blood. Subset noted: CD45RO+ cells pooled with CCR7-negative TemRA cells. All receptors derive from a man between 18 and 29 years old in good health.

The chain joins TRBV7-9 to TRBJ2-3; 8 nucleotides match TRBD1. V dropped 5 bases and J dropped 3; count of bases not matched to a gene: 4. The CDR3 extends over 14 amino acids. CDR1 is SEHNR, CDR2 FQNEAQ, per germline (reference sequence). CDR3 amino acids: CASSLRQGTDTQYF. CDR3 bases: TGTGCCAGCAGCCTAAGACAGGGGACAGATACGCAGTATTTT.

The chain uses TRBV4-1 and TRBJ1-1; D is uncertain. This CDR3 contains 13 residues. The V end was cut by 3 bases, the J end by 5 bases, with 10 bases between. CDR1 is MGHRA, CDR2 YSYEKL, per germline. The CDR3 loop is CASSQGRSTEAFF. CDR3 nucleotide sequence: TGCGCCAGCAGCCAGGGAAGAAGTACTGAAGCTTTCTTT.

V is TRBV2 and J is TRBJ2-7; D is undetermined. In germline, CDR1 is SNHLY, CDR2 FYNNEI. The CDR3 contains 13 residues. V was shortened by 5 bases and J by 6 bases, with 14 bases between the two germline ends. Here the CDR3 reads CASSFLQPAEQYF. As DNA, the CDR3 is TGTGCCAGCAGTTTCCTACAACCTGCCGAGCAGTACTTC.

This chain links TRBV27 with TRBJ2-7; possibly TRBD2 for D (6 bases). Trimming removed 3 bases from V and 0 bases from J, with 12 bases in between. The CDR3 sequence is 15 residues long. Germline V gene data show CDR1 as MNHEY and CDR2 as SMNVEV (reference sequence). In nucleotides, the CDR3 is TGTGCCAGCAGTTTTGCCCGGGGGACCTCCTACGAGCAGTACTTC. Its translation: CASSFARGTSYEQYF.

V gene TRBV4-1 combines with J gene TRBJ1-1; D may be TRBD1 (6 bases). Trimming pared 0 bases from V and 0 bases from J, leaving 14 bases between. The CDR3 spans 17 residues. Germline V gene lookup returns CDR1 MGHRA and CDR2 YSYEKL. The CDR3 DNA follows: TGCGCCAGCAGCCAAGACAGGGGCAGGGGAATGAACACTGAAGCTTTCTTT. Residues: CASSQDRGRGMNTEAFF.

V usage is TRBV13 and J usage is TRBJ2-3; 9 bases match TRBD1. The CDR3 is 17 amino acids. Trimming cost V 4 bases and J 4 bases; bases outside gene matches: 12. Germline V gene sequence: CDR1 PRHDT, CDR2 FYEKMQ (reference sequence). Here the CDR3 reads CASSSTRQGQGSDTQYF. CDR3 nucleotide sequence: TGTGCCAGCAGCTCCACGAGGCAGGGACAGGGTTCAGATACGCAGTATTTT.

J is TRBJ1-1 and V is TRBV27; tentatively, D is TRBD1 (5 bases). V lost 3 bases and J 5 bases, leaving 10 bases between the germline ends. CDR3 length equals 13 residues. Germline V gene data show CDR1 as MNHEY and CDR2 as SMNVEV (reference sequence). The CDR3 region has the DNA TGTGCCAGCAGTTTCCTCTGGGGGACTGAAGCTTTCTTT. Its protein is CASSFLWGTEAFF.

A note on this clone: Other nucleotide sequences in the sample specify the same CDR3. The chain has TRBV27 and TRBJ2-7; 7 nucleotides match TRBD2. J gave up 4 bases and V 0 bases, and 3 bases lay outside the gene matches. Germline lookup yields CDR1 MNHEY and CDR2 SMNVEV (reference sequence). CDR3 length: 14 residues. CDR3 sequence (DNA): TGTGCCAGCAGTTTATCGACGGGGGGATACGAGCAGTACTTC. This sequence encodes CASSLSTGGYEQYF.

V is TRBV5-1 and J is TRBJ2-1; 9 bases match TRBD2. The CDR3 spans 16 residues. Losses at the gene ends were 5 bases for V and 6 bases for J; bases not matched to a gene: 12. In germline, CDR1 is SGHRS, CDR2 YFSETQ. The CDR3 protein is CASSYLAGGPGNEQFF. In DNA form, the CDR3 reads TGCGCCAGCAGTTATCTGGCGGGGGGGCCCGGCAATGAGCAGTTCTTC.

The CDR3 DNA sequence: TGTGCCAGCAGCCCTGGACAGGGCCACAATCAGCCCCAGCATTTT. As protein: CASSPGQGHNQPQHF. V is TRBV6-6 and J is TRBJ1-5; 8 bases match TRBD1. The germline V gene has CDR1 MNHNY and CDR2 SVGAGI (reference sequence). With 6 bases clipped from V and 3 bases from J, the junction kept 7 bases outside the gene matches. The length of the CDR3 is 15 residues.

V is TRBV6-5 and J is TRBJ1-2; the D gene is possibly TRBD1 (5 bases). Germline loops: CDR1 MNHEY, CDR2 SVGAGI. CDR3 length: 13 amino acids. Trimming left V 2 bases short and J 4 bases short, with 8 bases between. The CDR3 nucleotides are TGTGCCAGCAGTTACGAGGGGAGCTATGGCTACACCTTC. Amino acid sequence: CASSYEGSYGYTF.

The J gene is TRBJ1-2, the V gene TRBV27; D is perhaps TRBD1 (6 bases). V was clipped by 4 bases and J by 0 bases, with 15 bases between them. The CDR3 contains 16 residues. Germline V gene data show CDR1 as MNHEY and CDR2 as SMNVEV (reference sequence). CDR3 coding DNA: TGTGCCAGCAGTTCCCTGACAGGTATCTCTAACTATGGCTACACCTTC. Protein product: CASSSLTGISNYGYTF.

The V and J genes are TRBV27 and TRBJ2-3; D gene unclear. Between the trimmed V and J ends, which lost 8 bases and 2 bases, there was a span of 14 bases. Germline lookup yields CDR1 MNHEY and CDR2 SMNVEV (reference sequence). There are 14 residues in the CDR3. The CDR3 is CASSPTPHTDTQYF. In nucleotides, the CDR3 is TGTGCCAGCTCACCGACACCTCACACAGATACGCAGTATTTT.

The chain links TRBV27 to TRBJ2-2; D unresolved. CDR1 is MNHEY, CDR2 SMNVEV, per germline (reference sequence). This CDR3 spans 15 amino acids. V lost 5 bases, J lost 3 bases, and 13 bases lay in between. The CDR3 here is CASSPGPLYTGELFF. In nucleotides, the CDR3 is TGTGCCAGCAGTCCCGGGCCTCTTTACACCGGGGAGCTGTTTTTT.

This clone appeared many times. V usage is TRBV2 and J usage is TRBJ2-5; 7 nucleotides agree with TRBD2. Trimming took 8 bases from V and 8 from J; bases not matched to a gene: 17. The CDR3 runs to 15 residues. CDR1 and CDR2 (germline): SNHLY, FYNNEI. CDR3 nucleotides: TGTGCCAGCTGGCGGGGAGAACGGACGGGGGGAACCCAGTACTTC. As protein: CASWRGERTGGTQYF.

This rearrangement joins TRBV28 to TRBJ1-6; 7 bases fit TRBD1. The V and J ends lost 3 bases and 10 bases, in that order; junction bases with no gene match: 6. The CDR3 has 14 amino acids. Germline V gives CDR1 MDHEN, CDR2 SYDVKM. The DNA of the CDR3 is TGTGCCAGCAGTTTCGCGACAGGGTGGTCACCCCTCCACTTT. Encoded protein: CASSFATGWSPLHF. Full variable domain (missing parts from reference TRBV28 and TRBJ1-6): DVKVTQSSRYLVKRTGEKVFLECVQDMDHENMFWYRQDPGLGLRLIYFSYDVKMKEKGDIPEGYSVSREKKERFSLILESASTNQTSMYLCASSFATGWSPLHFGNGTRLTVT.

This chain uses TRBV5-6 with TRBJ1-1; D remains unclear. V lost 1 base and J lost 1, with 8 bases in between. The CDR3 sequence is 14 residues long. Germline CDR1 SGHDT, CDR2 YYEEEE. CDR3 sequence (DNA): TGTGCCAGCAGCTTGTTGGGAGAGAACACTGAAGCTTTCTTT. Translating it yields CASSLLGENTEAFF.

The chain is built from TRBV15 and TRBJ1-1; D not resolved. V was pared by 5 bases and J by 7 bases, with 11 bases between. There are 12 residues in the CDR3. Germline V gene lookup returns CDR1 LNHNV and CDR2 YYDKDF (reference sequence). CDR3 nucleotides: TGTGCCACCAGCGGAGGAAAGGGTGAAGCTTTCTTT. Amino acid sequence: CATSGGKGEAFF.

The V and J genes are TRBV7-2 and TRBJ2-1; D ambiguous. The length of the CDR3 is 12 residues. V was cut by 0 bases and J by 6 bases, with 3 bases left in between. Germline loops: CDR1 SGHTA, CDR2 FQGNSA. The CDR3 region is CASSLAFNEQFF. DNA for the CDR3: TGTGCCAGCAGCTTAGCGTTCAATGAGCAGTTCTTC.

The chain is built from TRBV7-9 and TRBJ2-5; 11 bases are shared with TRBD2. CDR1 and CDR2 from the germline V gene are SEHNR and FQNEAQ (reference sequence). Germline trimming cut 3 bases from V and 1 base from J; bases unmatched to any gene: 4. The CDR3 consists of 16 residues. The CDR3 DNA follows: TGTGCCAGCAGCTTGACTAGCGGGGCGGGCCAAGAGACCCAGTACTTC. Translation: CASSLTSGAGQETQYF.

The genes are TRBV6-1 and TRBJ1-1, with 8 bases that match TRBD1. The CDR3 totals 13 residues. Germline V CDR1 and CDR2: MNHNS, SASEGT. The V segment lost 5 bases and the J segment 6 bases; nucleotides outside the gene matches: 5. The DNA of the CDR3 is TGTGCCAGCAGTCCGCAGGGGGCCCCTGAAGCTTTCTTT. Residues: CASSPQGAPEAFF.

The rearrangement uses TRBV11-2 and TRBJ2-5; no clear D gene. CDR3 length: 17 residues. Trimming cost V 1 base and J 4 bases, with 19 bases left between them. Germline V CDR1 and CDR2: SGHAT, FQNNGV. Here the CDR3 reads CASSLASATRGLETQYF. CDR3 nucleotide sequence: TGTGCCAGCAGCTTAGCAAGTGCGACGAGAGGTTTAGAGACCCAGTACTTC.

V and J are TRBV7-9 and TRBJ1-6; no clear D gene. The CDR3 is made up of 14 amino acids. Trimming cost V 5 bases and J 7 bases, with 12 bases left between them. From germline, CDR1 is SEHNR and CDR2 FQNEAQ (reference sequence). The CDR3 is CASSIATANSPLHF. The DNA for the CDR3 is TGTGCCAGCAGCATTGCCACGGCGAATTCACCCCTCCACTTT.

CDR3 DNA sequence: TGTGCCAGCAGTGTAGAGAGCAATCAGCCCCAGCATTTT. It yields the protein CASSVESNQPQHF. V is TRBV28 and J is TRBJ1-5; no clear D gene. CDR3 length: 13 amino acids. V was pared by 5 bases and J by 1 base, with 6 bases between. The V gene's germline CDR1 is MDHEN and CDR2 SYDVKM.

This CDR3 reads CASSPDRTYEQYF. For the CDR3, the DNA is TGTGCCAGCAGCCCGGACAGAACCTACGAGCAGTACTTC. V usage is TRBV7-9 and J usage is TRBJ2-7, with D possibly being TRBD1 (6 bases). The CDR3 extends over 13 amino acids. Looked up from germline, CDR1 is SEHNR and CDR2 is FQNEAQ (reference sequence). Trimming took off 5 bases at V and 2 bases at J, with 10 bases between the two ends.

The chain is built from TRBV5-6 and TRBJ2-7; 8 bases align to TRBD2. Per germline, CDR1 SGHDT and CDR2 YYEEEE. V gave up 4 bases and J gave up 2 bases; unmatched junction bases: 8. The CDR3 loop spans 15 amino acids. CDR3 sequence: CASSQGLAGTYEQYF. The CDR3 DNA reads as TGTGCCAGCAGCCAGGGGCTAGCGGGCACCTACGAGCAGTACTTC.

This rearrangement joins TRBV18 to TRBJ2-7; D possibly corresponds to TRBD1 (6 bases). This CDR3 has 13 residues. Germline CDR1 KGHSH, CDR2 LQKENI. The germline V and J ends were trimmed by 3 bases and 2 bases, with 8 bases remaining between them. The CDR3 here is CASSPGQPYEQYF. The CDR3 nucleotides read TGTGCCAGCTCACCGGGACAACCCTACGAGCAGTACTTC.

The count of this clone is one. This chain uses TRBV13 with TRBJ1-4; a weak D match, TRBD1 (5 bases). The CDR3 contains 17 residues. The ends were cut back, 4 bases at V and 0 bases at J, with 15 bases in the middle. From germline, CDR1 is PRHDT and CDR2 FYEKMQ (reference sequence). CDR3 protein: CASSCAGRGATNEKLFF. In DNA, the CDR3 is TGTGCCAGCAGCTGTGCGGGGCGAGGGGCAACTAATGAAAAACTGTTTTTT.

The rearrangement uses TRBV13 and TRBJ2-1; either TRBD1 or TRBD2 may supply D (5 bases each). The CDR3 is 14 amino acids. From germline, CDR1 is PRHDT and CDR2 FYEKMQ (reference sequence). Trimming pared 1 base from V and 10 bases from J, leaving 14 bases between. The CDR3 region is CASSLVGLALEQFF. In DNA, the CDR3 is TGTGCCAGCAGCTTAGTGGGGCTAGCACTCGAGCAGTTCTTC.